The 13 T cell receptor beta chains in this list originate from one sample, sequenced in a study of shared clonotypes between healthy human individuals. Here immunoSEQ multiplex PCR was the method, and the copy in TCRdb shows in-frame clones only, minus some. This sample has hundreds of thousands of clones, with over 65% found just once. Material: memory CD4+ T cells sorted from blood. Specified subset: CD45RA-negative fraction. The receptors stem from a woman aged 25-40 years in good health.

The chain links TRBV25-1 to TRBJ2-1; D unresolved. The CDR3 totals 12 residues. V shed 1 base and J shed 8 bases, with 6 bases lying between them. Germline-derived CDR1 and CDR2 are MGHDK and SYGVNS. CDR3 in amino acids: CASSEFRDEQFF. As DNA, the CDR3 is TGTGCCAGCAGTGAATTTCGCGATGAGCAGTTCTTC.

This clone was found a few times. The genes are TRBV5-1 and TRBJ1-1; D unclear. This CDR3 spans 10 amino acids. Germline V CDR1 and CDR2: SGHRS, YFSETQ. Trimming cost V 3 bases and J 10 bases, with 7 bases left between them. CDR3 in DNA: TGCGCCAGCAGCTCACTGGGAGCTTTCTTT. Protein product: CASSSLGAFF. Full variable domain (missing parts from reference TRBV5-1 and TRBJ1-1): KAGVTQTPRYLIKTRGQQVTLSCSPISGHRSVSWYQQTPGQGLQFLFEYFSETQRNKGNFPGRFSGRQFSNSRSEMNVSTLELGDSALYLCASSSLGAFFGQGTRLTVV.

This chain connects TRBV19 to TRBJ2-1; TRBD2 matches at 10 bases. This CDR3 region has 15 residues. Germline CDR1 and CDR2: LNHDA and SQIVND (reference sequence). The ends lost 2 bases at V and 7 bases at J; junction bases unmatched: 5. The CDR3 is CASSISGRAGNEQFF. Written as DNA, the CDR3 is TGTGCCAGTAGTATAAGCGGGAGGGCAGGGAATGAGCAGTTCTTC.

J is TRBJ2-3 and V is TRBV19; D might be TRBD2 (6 bases). The V gene's germline CDR1 is LNHDA and CDR2 SQIVND (reference sequence). CDR3 length: 16 residues. V gave up 4 bases and J gave up 1 base, with 15 bases separating them. The CDR3 here is CASSNYGSGGTDTQYF. In nucleotides, the CDR3 is TGTGCCAGTAGTAACTACGGGAGTGGAGGCACAGATACGCAGTATTTT. The full variable domain, in which reference TRBV19 and TRBJ2-3 provide the parts outside the CDR3, is DGGITQSPKYLFRKEGQNVTLSCEQNLNHDAMYWYRQDPGQGLRLIYYSQIVNDFQKGDIAEGYSVSREKKESFPLTVTSAQKNPTAFYLCASSNYGSGGTDTQYFGPGTRLTVL.

V and J are TRBV7-2 and TRBJ1-2; 7 nucleotides align to TRBD1. Germline assignment: CDR1 SGHTA and CDR2 FQGNSA. The CDR3 extends over 15 amino acids. V trimming: 4 bases; J trimming: 5 bases; junction bases outside the gene matches: 10. This CDR3 reads CASSYFRTGSYGYTF. Here the CDR3 DNA reads TGTGCCAGCAGCTATTTCAGGACAGGCTCTTATGGCTACACCTTC.

The V gene is TRBV30, the J gene TRBJ1-2, with 10 bases fitting TRBD1. Per germline, CDR1 GTSNPN and CDR2 SVGIG (reference sequence). This CDR3 has 16 amino acids. V shed 3 bases, J shed 8 bases, and the junction held 15 bases outside the gene matches. CDR3 in DNA: TGTGCCTGGAGATTTTGGGACAGGGGCCACCCGGAGGGCTACACCTTC. This encodes CAWRFWDRGHPEGYTF.

The V call is TRBV11-2, the J call TRBJ2-1, with no clear D. Looked up from germline, CDR1 is SGHAT and CDR2 is FQNNGV. V dropped 1 base and J dropped 1 base, with 11 bases sitting between them. This CDR3 spans 16 amino acids. CDR3 protein: CASSLGHVGSYNEQFF. The DNA for the CDR3 is TGTGCCAGCAGCTTAGGCCACGTAGGGTCCTACAATGAGCAGTTCTTC. Filled out from reference TRBV11-2 and TRBJ2-1, the complete variable domain reads EAGVAQSPRYKIIEKRQSVAFWCNPISGHATLYWYQQILGQGPKLLIQFQNNGVVDDSQLPKDRFSAERLKGVDSTLKIQPAKLEDSAVYLCASSLGHVGSYNEQFFGPGTRLTVL.

The V call is TRBV18, the J call TRBJ2-5; D is unclear. Trimming removed 2 bases at V and 2 bases at J, with 6 bases between. CDR1 is KGHSH, CDR2 LQKENI, per germline. The CDR3 totals 13 residues. The CDR3 bases are TGTGCCAGCTCACCAGGTATTCAAGAGACCCAGTACTTC. This sequence encodes CASSPGIQETQYF.

The chain links TRBV29-1 to TRBJ1-1; D unclear. Germline V lookup: CDR1 SQVTM, CDR2 ANQGSEA. CDR3 size: 12 residues. Deletions cut 6 bases from V and 5 bases from J, with 13 bases between. CDR3 loop: CSVSMGWTEAFF. CDR3 DNA sequence: TGCAGCGTCTCGATGGGGTGGACTGAAGCTTTCTTT.

This clone was observed many times. The rearrangement joins TRBV7-8 to TRBJ2-3, with unresolved D. Germline CDR1 is SGHVS and CDR2 is FQNEAQ. Trimming removed 2 bases at V and 1 base at J, with 7 bases between. CDR3 length equals 14 residues. CDR3 coding DNA: TGTGCCAGCAGCTTAAACTATGGCACAGATACGCAGTATTTT. Protein sequence: CASSLNYGTDTQYF.

This clone appeared once. Here the CDR3 reads CASSPPSGIQEQYF. The CDR3 nucleotides are TGTGCCAGCTCACCGCCTAGCGGGATTCAAGAGCAGTACTTC. The chain carries TRBV18 and TRBJ2-7; TRBD2 matches at 9 bases. This CDR3 spans 14 amino acids. V lost 3 bases to trimming and J lost 7 bases; unmatched junction nucleotides: 7. Germline-derived CDR1 and CDR2 are KGHSH and LQKENI. The variable domain in full, with the rest retrieved from reference TRBV18 and TRBJ2-7, is NAGVMQNPRHLVRRRGQEARLRCSPMKGHSHVYWYRQLPEEGLKFMVYLQKENIIDESGMPKERFSAEFPKEGPSILRIQQVVRGDSAAYFCASSPPSGIQEQYFGPGTRLTVT.

The rearrangement links TRBV19 to TRBJ2-3; D not resolved. V lost 6 bases and J 0 bases, leaving 10 bases between the germline ends. CDR1 and CDR2 (germline): LNHDA, SQIVND (reference sequence). The length of the CDR3 is 14 residues. The CDR3 sequence is CASSLAISTDTQYF. Written as DNA, the CDR3 is TGTGCCAGTAGCCTGGCGATTAGCACAGATACGCAGTATTTT.

This clone has a single count. The chain couples TRBV5-4 to TRBJ1-4, with 7 bases that match TRBD1. Germline values: CDR1 SGHNT, CDR2 YYREEE (reference sequence). The CDR3 sequence is 16 residues long. With V trimmed by 3 bases and J by 2 bases, 7 bases remained unmatched. CDR3 bases: TGTGCCAGCAGCTCCGGACAGGCTGGGACTAATGAAAAACTGTTTTTT. It specifies CASSSGQAGTNEKLFF.